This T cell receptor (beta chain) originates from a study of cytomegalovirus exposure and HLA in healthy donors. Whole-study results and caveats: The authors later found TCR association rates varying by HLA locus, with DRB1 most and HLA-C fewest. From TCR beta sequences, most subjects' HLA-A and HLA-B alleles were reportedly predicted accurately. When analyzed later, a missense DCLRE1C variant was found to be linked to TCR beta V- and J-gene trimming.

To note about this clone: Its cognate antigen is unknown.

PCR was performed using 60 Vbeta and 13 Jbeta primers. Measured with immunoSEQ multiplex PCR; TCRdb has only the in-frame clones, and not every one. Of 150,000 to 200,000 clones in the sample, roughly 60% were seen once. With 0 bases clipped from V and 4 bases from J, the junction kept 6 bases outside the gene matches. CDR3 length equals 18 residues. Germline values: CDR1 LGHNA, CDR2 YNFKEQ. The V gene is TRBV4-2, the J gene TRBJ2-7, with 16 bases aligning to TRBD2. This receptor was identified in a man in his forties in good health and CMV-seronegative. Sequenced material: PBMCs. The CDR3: CASSQEGTSGRAGYEQYF. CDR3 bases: TGTGCCAGCAGCCAAGAGGGGACTAGCGGGAGGGCCGGTTACGAGCAGTACTTC.